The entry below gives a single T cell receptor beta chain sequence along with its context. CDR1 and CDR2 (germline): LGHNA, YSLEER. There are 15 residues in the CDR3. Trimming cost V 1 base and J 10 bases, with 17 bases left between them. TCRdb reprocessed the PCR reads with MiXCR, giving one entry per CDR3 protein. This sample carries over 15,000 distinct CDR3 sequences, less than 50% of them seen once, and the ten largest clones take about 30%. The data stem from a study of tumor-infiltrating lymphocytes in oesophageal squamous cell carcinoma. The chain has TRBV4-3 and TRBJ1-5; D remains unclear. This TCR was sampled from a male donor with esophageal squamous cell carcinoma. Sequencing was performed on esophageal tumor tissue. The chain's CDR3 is CASSQVIGSSKPQHF. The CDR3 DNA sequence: TGCGCCAGCAGCCAAGTTATCGGCAGCAGTAAACCCCAGCATTTT.